The clone carrying this T cell receptor (beta chain) has more than one count but fewer than ten. What it binds is not known. Constant-segment-primed 5'RACE gave TCR alpha and TCR beta cDNA libraries with sample barcodes and UMIs. TCRdb re-derived calls from the 5' RACE reads in MiXCR, one entry per CDR3 protein. The sample records about 57,000 distinct CDR3 sequences, more than 9% being singletons. The CDR3 loop spans 10 amino acids. The V gene's germline CDR1 is KGHDR and CDR2 SFDVKD. Trimming cost V 9 bases and J 5 bases, with 7 bases left between them. This entry is derived from a study of T-cell memory formation after mild COVID-19. Study-wide points: Pre-infection memory harbored some responding clones, suggesting cross-reactive memory joined.

The material sequenced was PBMCs or a T cell subset sorted from them (not recorded which). V gene TRBV24-1 combines with J gene TRBJ2-7, with D perhaps TRBD2 (5 bases). This receptor was obtained from a man between 18 and 35 years old who had mild COVID-19 (a few samples of this study predate the infection). Cell type and time point are not known. The DNA for the CDR3 is TGTGCCACCGGAGGCGACGAGCAGTACTTC. It is translated as CATGGDEQYF.